This is a list of T cell receptor beta chains from one sample in a study of neurological immune-mediated disorders. TCRdb passed the 5' RACE reads through MiXCR, listing each CDR3 protein once. Here the sample spans roughly 57,000 distinct CDR3 sequences, approximately 25% being singletons. Source material: PBMCs. The source is a man aged 55-75 years with HTLV-1-associated myelopathy (HAM/TSP). The CDR3 runs from the conserved cysteine through the conserved F or W. The D gene is left open where the match is weak. Some rows have no size entry. The others give once, few or many, or a class for an expanded clone.

d_gene,abundance,v_gene,j_gene,CDR3nt,CDR3aa
NA,many,TRBV5-1,TRBJ1-5,TGCGCCAGCAGCTTGACGACAGGCTCGGGTCAGCCCCAGCATTTT,CASSLTTGSGQPQHF
TRBD1,many,TRBV10-3,TRBJ2-2,TGTGCCATCAGTTCCAATACAGGGGCTACGAACACCGGGGAGCTGTTTTTT,CAISSNTGATNTGELFF
TRBD2,once,TRBV5-1,TRBJ2-2,TGCGCCAGCAGCCCCCGACTAGCGGCAAACACCGGGGAGCTGTTTTTT,CASSPRLAANTGELFF
TRBD1,many,TRBV6-6,TRBJ2-7,TGTGCCAGCAGTGCAACGGGACAGCCAAACTTC,CASSATGQPNF
TRBD2,NA,TRBV7-9,TRBJ2-7,TGTGCCAGCAGCTTAGGGCTAGCGGGAGAAGAGCAGTACTTC,CASSLGLAGEEQYF
TRBD1,many,TRBV7-8,TRBJ2-7,TGTGCCAGCAGACCCGACAGGGGGCCCTACGAGCAGTACTTC,CASRPDRGPYEQYF
TRBD2,NA,TRBV5-1,TRBJ2-1,TGCGCCAGCAGCTCCTTAGCGGGCAAGACCGCTAGCTCCTACAATGAGCAGTTCTTC,CASSSLAGKTASSYNEQFF
NA,many,TRBV9,TRBJ2-1,TGTGCCAGCAGCGTAGGGGGCACGGGGAATGAGCAGTTCTTC,CASSVGGTGNEQFF
NA,NA,TRBV28,TRBJ2-6,TGTGCCAGCAGTTCTCCATCTACCCGGCCGCTGACTTTC,CASSSPSTRPLTF
TRBD2,NA,TRBV20-1,TRBJ2-1,TGCAGTTCTAGAGATAGCCTAGCGGGATCCCGAAATGAGCAGTTCTTC,CSSRDSLAGSRNEQFF
TRBD2,many,TRBV2,TRBJ2-1,TGTGCCAGCAGTGCCCTAGCGGGGGAGTCGCAGTTCTTC,CASSALAGESQFF
NA,NA,TRBV18,TRBJ1-4,TGTGCCAGCTCTAACGGACAGAATGAAAAACTGTTTTTT,CASSNGQNEKLFF
NA,NA,TRBV20-1,TRBJ1-2,TGCAGTGCTAGACCCCTAGACAGTGACTATGGCTACACCTTC,CSARPLDSDYGYTF
TRBD2,NA,TRBV7-2,TRBJ2-5,TGTGCCAGCAGCTTATCGATTGGAGCGGGAGAAGAGACCCAGTACTTC,CASSLSIGAGEETQYF
NA,few,TRBV7-9,TRBJ2-3,TGTGCCAGCAGCCTTTGGACTGCTAGCACAGATACGCAGTATTTT,CASSLWTASTDTQYF
NA,NA,TRBV24-1,TRBJ2-2,TGTGCCACCAGTGACCTGACTAACACCGGGGAGCTGTTTTTT,CATSDLTNTGELFF
NA,many,TRBV3-1,TRBJ2-7,TGTGCCAGCAGCCAAGGGTTGGAGCAGTACTTC,CASSQGLEQYF
NA,many,TRBV4-1,TRBJ1-1,TGCGCCAGCAGCCAAGATGGCGGTTACAACACTGAAGCTTTCTTT,CASSQDGGYNTEAFF
TRBD2,many,TRBV3-1,TRBJ2-1,TGTGCCAGCAGCCAAGAGGGTAGCGGGATCTTTGAGCAGTTCTTC,CASSQEGSGIFEQFF
NA,NA,TRBV4-1,TRBJ1-2,TGCGCCAGCAGCCAAGACCCTTGGGGGAGCTATGGCTACACCTTC,CASSQDPWGSYGYTF
TRBD1,many,TRBV5-1,TRBJ1-2,TGCGCCAGCCGCGTCGCTTCAGGGGGAACTAACTATGGCTACACCTTC,CASRVASGGTNYGYTF
NA,few,TRBV27,TRBJ1-5,TGTGCCAGCAGTACCTCTCTATGGAAGCCCCAGCATTTT,CASSTSLWKPQHF
NA,many,TRBV20-1,TRBJ2-3,TGCAGTGTTAACACAGATACGCAGTATTTT,CSVNTDTQYF
NA,many,TRBV6-5,TRBJ1-1,TGTGCCAGCAGTTACTCGATACAGAACACTGAAGCTTTCTTT,CASSYSIQNTEAFF
NA,NA,TRBV7-2,TRBJ2-3,TGTGCCAGCAGCTTCCAGCCCACAGATACGCAGTATTTT,CASSFQPTDTQYF
NA,many,TRBV2,TRBJ2-1,TGTGCCAGCAGTGTTCAGGGGGGGGGATACAATGAGCAGTTCTTC,CASSVQGGGYNEQFF
NA,many,TRBV6-6,TRBJ2-7,TGTGCCAGCAGCCGCCTCGGGACCTACGAGCAGTACTTC,CASSRLGTYEQYF